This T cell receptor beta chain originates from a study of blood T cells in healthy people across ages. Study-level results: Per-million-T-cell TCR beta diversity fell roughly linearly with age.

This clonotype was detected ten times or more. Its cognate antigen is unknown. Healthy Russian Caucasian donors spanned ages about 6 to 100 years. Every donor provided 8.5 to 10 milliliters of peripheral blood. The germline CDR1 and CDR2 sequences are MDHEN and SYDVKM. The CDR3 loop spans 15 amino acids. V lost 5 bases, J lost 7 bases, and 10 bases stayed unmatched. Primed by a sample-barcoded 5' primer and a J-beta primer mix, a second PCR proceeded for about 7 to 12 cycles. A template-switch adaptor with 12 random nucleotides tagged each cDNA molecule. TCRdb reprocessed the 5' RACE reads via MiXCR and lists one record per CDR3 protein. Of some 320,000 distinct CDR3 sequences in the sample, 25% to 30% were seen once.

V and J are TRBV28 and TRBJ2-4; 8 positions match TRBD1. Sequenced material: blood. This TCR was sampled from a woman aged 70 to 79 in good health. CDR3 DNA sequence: TGTGCCAGCAGTGGCATGGACAGGGCCCCTAACATTCAGTACTTC. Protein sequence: CASSGMDRAPNIQYF.